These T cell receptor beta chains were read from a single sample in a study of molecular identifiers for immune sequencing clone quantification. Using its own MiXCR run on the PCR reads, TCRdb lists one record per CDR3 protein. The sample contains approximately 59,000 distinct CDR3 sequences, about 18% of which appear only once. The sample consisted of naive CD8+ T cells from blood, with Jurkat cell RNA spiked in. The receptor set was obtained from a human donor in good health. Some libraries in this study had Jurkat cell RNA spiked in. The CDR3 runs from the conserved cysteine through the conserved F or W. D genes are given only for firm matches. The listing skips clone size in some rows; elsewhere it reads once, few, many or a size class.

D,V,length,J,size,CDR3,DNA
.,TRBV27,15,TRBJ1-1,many,CASRERPRPHTEAFF,TGTGCCAGCAGGGAGAGGCCTCGACCGCACACTGAAGCTTTCTTT
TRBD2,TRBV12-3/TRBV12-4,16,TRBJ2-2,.,CASIQRGGRRTGELFF,TGTGCCAGCATTCAACGGGGGGGGCGCCGGACCGGGGAGCTGTTTTTT
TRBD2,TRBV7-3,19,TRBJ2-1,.,CASSLMVGVGLAGVDEQFF,TGTGCCAGCAGCTTAATGGTCGGGGTGGGACTAGCGGGAGTCGATGAGCAGTTCTTC
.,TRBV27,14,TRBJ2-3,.,CASSFSWSTDTQYF,TGTGCCAGCAGTTTTAGCTGGAGCACAGATACGCAGTATTTT
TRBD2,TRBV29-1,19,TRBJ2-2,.,CSVGPGLAGERMNTGELFF,TGCAGCGTTGGGCCGGGACTAGCGGGAGAACGGATGAACACCGGGGAGCTGTTCTTT
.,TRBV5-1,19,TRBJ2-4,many,CASPPRRPPRGIAKNIQYF,TGCGCCAGCCCACCGAGAAGGCCCCCCCGAGGGATAGCCAAAAACATTCAGTACTTC
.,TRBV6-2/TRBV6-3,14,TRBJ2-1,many,CASSYGPPINEQFF,TGTGCCAGCAGTTACGGCCCCCCCATCAATGAGCAGTTCTTC
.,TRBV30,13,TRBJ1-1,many,CAWTGLIGTEAFF,TGTGCCTGGACTGGCCTCATTGGGACTGAAGCTTTCTTT
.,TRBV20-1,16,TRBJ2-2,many,CSARDQEVLYTGELFF,TGCAGTGCTAGAGATCAAGAGGTTTTGTACACCGGGGAGCTGTTTTTT
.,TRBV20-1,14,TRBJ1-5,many,CSASQGIGNQPQHF,TGCAGTGCTAGTCAAGGGATCGGGAATCAGCCCCAGCATTTT
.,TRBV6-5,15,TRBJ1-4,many,CASSYLGGVGEKLFF,TGTGCCAGCAGTTACTTGGGGGGCGTTGGTGAAAAACTGTTTTTT
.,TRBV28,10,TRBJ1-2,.,CASGAPGYTF,TGTGCCAGTGGGGCGCCTGGCTACACCTTC
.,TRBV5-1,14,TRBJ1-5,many,CASSLGSANQPQHF,TGCGCCAGCAGCTTGGGGTCAGCCAATCAGCCCCAGCATTTT
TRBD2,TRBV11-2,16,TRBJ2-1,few,CASSPTSGRFRDEQFF,TGTGCCAGCAGCCCGACTAGCGGGAGATTTAGGGATGAGCAGTTCTTC
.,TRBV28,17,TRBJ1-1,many,CASSSPGDIRRGTEAFF,TGTGCCAGCTCCTCTCCGGGGGACATCCGGAGAGGCACTGAAGCTTTCTTT
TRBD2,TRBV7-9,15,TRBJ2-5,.,CASSFSAGGAETQYF,TGTGCCAGCAGCTTCTCCGCGGGGGGCGCAGAGACCCAGTACTTC
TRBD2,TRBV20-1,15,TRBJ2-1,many,CSARDSASGRSYKFF,TGCAGTGCTAGAGATTCGGCTAGCGGGAGGAGTTATAAGTTCTTC
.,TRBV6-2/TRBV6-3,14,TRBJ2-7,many,CASSVVLDTYEQYF,TGTGCCAGCAGTGTCGTCCTGGACACCTACGAGCAGTACTTC
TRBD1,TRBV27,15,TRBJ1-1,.,CASSRPGGSNTEAFF,TGTGCCAGCAGTAGACCAGGGGGTTCAAACACTGAAGCTTTCTTT
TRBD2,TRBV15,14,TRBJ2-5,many,CATGRTSGSETQYF,TGTGCCACCGGGCGAACTAGCGGGAGTGAGACCCAGTACTTC
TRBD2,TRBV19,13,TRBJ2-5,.,CASKGLEYETQYF,TGTGCCAGTAAGGGACTAGAGTATGAGACCCAGTACTTC
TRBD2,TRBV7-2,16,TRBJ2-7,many,CASSFGLAGLSYEQYF,TGTGCCAGCAGCTTTGGCTTAGCGGGCCTCTCCTACGAGCAGTACTTC
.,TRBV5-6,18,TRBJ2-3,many,CASNPSIRDFSPADTQYF,TGTGCCAGCAACCCCTCTATTAGGGACTTCTCCCCAGCAGATACGCAGTATTTT
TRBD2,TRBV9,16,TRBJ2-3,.,CASSVAGTISTDTQYF,TGTGCCAGCAGCGTAGCCGGGACTATTAGCACAGATACGCAGTATTTT
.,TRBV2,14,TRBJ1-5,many,CASRDGLQNQPQHF,TGTGCCAGCAGGGATGGACTGCAGAATCAGCCCCAGCATTTT
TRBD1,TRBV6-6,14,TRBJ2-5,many,CASSQTTGWKTQYF,TGTGCCAGCTCCCAAACGACAGGGTGGAAGACCCAGTACTTC
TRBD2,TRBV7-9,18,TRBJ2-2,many,CASSELTRDYLNTGELFF,TGTGCCAGCAGTGAATTAACCCGGGACTACCTGAACACCGGGGAGCTGTTTTTT
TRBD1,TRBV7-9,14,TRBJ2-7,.,CASSLGGQIYEQYF,TGTGCCAGCAGCTTAGGGGGACAGATATACGAGCAGTACTTC
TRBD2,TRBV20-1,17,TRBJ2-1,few,CSASGPPGLAHPNEQFF,TGCAGTGCTAGCGGGCCCCCGGGACTAGCGCATCCCAATGAGCAGTTCTTC